This TCR beta chain was recovered during a study of cytomegalovirus exposure and HLA in healthy donors. Background on the study: The 95 to 150 validation repertoires and the approximately 670 first-cohort repertoires shared a platform, a later analysis reported.

Only in-frame clones appear in the TCRdb table, and some are missing; sequencing was by immunoSEQ multiplex PCR. The sample lists 100,000 to 150,000 clones; approximately 94% were seen once. As for this clone: Its antigen is not identified.

V was pared by 0 bases and J by 3 bases, with 6 bases between. The CDR3 length is 13 residues. The germline V gene encodes CDR1 MNHEY and CDR2 SMNVEV (reference sequence). Study conclusions and caveats: Cytomegalovirus-associated TCR beta chains were listed, numbering some 180. Many donors carried some public TCRs, although rarity characterized most TCR sequences. Confirmation was obtained in vitro that three CMV-associated chains are specific for CMV antigens.

The rearrangement links TRBV27 to TRBJ2-7; D is perhaps TRBD1 (6 bases). The sample taken for sequencing was PBMCs. The receptor's source is a woman aged 18-35 years in good health and CMV-seronegative. CDR3 in amino acids: CASSLSGGYEQYF. DNA for the CDR3: TGTGCCAGCAGTTTATCAGGGGGCTACGAGCAGTACTTC.